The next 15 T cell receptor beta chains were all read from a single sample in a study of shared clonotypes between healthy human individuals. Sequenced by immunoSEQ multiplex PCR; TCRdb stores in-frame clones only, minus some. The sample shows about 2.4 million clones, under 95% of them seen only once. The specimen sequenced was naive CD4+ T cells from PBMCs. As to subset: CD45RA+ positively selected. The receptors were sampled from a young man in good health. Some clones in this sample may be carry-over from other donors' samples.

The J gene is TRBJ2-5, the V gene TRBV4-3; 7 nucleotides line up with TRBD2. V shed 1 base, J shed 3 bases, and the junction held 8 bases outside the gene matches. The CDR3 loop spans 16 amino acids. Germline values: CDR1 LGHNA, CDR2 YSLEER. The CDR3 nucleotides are TGCGCCAGCAGCCAAGGAAGGTACCTAGCGGAAGAGACCCAGTACTTC. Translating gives CASSQGRYLAEETQYF.

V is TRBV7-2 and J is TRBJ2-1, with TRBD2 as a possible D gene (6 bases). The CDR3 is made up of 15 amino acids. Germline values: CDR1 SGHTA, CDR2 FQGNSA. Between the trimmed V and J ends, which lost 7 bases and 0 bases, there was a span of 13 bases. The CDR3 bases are TGTGCCAGCAACCAGCGGGCGAGCTCCTACAATGAGCAGTTCTTC. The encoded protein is CASNQRASSYNEQFF.

The CDR3 is CASRSGADTQYF. The CDR3 nucleotides are TGTGCCAGCAGATCCGGTGCAGATACGCAGTATTTT. The chain joins TRBV10-3 to TRBJ2-3; no firm D call. Germline lookup yields CDR1 ENHRY and CDR2 SYGVKD. This CDR3 comprises 12 residues. V shed 10 bases and J shed 4 bases, with 12 bases lying between them.

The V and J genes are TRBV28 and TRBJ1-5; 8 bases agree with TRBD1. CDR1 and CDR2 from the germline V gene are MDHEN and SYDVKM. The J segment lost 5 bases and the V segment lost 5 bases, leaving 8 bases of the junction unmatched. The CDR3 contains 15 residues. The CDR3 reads CASSRPGTGYQPQHF. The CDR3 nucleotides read TGTGCCAGCAGTCGCCCCGGGACAGGTTATCAGCCCCAGCATTTT.

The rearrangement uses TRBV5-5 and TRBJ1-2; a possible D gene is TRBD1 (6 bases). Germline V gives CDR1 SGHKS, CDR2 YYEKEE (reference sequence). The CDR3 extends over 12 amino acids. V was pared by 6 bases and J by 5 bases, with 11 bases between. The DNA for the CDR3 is TGTGCCAGCATAGCAGGGGATTATGGCTACACCTTC. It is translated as CASIAGDYGYTF.

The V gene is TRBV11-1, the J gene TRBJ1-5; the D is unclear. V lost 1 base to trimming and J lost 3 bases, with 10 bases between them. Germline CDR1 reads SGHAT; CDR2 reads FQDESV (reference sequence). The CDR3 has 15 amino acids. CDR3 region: CASSLVGRTNQPQHF. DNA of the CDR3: TGTGCCAGCAGCTTAGTAGGTCGGACCAATCAGCCCCAGCATTTT. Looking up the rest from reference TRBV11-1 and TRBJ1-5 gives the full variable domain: EAEVAQSPRYKITEKSQAVAFWCDPISGHATLYWYRQILGQGPELLVQFQDESVVDDSQLPKDRFSAERLKGVDSTLKIQPAELGDSAMYLCASSLVGRTNQPQHFGDGTRLSIL.

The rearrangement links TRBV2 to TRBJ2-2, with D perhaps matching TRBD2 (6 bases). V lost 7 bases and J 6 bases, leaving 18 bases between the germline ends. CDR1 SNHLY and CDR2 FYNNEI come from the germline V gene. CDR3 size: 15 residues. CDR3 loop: CASTPHGGKSGELFF. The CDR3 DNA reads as TGTGCCAGCACCCCCCACGGCGGGAAATCCGGGGAGCTGTTTTTT.

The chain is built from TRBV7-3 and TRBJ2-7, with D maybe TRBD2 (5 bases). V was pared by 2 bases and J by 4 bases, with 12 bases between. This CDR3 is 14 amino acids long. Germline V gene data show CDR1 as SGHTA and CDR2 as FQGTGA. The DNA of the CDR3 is TGTGCCAGCAGCTTAGAGGACTTCCCATACGAGCAGTACTTC. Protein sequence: CASSLEDFPYEQYF.

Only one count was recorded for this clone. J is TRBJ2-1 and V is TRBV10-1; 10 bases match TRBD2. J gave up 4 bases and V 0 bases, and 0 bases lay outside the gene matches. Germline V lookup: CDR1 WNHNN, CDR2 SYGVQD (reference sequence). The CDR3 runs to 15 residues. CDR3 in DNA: TGCGCCAGCAGTGAGTCGACTAGCGGGTACAATGAGCAGTTCTTC. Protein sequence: CASSESTSGYNEQFF.

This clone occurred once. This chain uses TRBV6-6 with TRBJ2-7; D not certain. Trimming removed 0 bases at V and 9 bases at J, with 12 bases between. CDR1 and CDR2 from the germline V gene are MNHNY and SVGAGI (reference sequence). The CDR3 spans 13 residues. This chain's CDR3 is CASSYSFWEWQYF. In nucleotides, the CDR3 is TGTGCCAGCAGTTACTCTTTTTGGGAATGGCAGTACTTC.

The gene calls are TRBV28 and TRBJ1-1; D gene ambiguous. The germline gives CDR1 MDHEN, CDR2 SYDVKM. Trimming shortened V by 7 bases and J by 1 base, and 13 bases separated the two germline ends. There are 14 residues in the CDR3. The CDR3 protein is CASNYGTSNTEAFF. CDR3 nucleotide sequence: TGTGCCAGCAACTACGGAACATCGAACACTGAAGCTTTCTTT.

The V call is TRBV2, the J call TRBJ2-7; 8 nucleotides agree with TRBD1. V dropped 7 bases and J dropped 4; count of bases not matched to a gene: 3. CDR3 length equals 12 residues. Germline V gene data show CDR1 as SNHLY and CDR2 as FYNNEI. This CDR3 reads CASMRQGYEQYF. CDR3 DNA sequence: TGTGCCAGCATGAGACAGGGGTACGAGCAGTACTTC.

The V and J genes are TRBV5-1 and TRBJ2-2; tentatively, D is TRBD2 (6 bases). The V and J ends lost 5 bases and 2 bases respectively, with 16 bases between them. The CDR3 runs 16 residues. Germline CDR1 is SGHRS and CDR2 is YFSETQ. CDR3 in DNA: TGCGCCAGCAGGGGGCGGGACGGATCTAACACCGGGGAGCTGTTTTTT. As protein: CASRGRDGSNTGELFF.

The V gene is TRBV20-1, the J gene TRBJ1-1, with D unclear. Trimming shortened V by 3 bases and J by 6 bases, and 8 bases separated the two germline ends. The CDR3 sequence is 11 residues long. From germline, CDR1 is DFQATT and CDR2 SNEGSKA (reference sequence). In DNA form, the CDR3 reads TGCAGTGCTAGTCCCGGGCCTGAAGCTTTCTTT. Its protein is CSASPGPEAFF.

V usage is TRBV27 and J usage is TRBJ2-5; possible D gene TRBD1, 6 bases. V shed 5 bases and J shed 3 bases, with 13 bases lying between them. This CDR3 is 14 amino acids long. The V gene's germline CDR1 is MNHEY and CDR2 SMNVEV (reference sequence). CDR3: CASSNRAPKETQYF. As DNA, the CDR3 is TGTGCCAGCAGTAACAGGGCCCCTAAAGAGACCCAGTACTTC.